This T cell receptor beta chain was identified during a study of spatial heterogeneity in lung cancer. Study context: The authors sequenced available follow-up PBMC samples, taken a median of about 23 months after resection. Detection consistently captured more beta-chain sequences than alpha-chain sequences.

This clonotype was found many times. Time point in this sample: blood at routine non-recurrence follow-up after resection. Unsorted whole RNA samples from tumor, nontumor lung or frozen PBMC were sequenced. Every molecule of TCR cDNA had its own unique molecular identifier. Each CDR3 protein is one row after TCRdb ran MiXCR on the 5' RACE reads. The sample contains fewer than 150,000 distinct CDR3 sequences, 11% of which appear only once. The TCR was taken from a female donor with early-stage non-small cell lung cancer. The material sequenced was PBMCs, taken at follow-up.

CDR3 in DNA: TGTGCCAGCAGCCGAATGGCGACAGGGGGCACAGGAGAGCAGTACTTC. This encodes CASSRMATGGTGEQYF. The chain recombines TRBV7-6 with TRBJ2-7; 10 bases match TRBD1. This CDR3 comprises 16 residues. Trimming cost V 5 bases and J 7 bases; bases outside gene matches: 14. Germline CDR1 SGHVS, CDR2 FNYEAQ.